The rows below give T cell receptor beta chains drawn from one sample of a study of cytomegalovirus exposure and HLA in healthy donors. The protocol was immunoSEQ multiplex PCR, while the TCRdb copy is restricted to in-frame clones and leaves out a portion. The sample lists under 200,000 clones, about 77% seen once, with around 2.4% in the top ten. The sample taken for sequencing was PBMCs. Every receptor here comes from a man aged 60-69 years in good health and CMV-seronegative. CDR3s include the opening cysteine and the closing phenylalanine or tryptophan. The D gene is left open where the match is weak. Clone size is stated in some rows and not others, as once, few, many or a class when expanded.

abundance	d_gene	v_gene	j_gene	CDR3aa	CDR3nt
.	TRBD1	TRBV5-8	TRBJ2-1	CASSALTGYDEQFF	TGTGCCAGCAGCGCCCTGACAGGGTACGATGAGCAGTTCTTC
.	.	TRBV6-6	TRBJ2-7	CASTRGLPYEQYF	TGTGCCAGCACAAGGGGTTTACCCTACGAGCAGTACTTC
few	.	TRBV15	TRBJ2-1	CATSRKAGVGEQFF	TGTGCCACCAGCCGTAAGGCAGGGGTAGGGGAGCAGTTCTTC
few	.	TRBV15	TRBJ1-2	CATSRDNGPNYGYPF	TGTGCCACCAGCAGAGATAATGGTCCGAACTATGGCTACCCCTTC
.	TRBD1	TRBV5-1	TRBJ2-2	CASSLLGQANTGELFF	TGCGCCAGCAGCTTACTGGGACAGGCGAACACCGGGGAGCTGTTTTTT
.	.	TRBV28	TRBJ2-2	CASSLLRLSNTGELFF	TGTGCCAGCAGTTTATTGAGACTCTCGAACACCGGGGAGCTGTTTTTT
once	.	TRBV5-4	TRBJ2-5	CASSLVTVQETQYF	TGTGCCAGCAGCTTGGTGACAGTCCAAGAGACCCAGTACTTC
.	.	TRBV4-2	TRBJ2-5	CASSQGRREQETQYF	TGTGCCAGCAGCCAAGGCCGGCGGGAACAAGAGACCCAGTACTTC
.	.	TRBV7-2	TRBJ2-5	CASRRTDRETQYF	TGTGCCAGCAGAAGGACCGACAGAGAGACCCAGTACTTC
.	.	TRBV6-5	TRBJ1-1	CASSPGGMNTEAFF	TGTGCCAGCAGTCCGGGGGGGATGAACACTGAAGCTTTCTTT
once	.	TRBV18	TRBJ1-1	CASSPPTGLNTEAFF	TGTGCCAGCTCACCCCCGACAGGCTTGAACACTGAAGCTTTCTTT
.	TRBD1	TRBV28	TRBJ2-7	CASSFFQRQGRYEQYF	TGTGCCAGCAGTTTCTTCCAAAGACAGGGGAGGTACGAGCAGTACTTC
.	TRBD2	TRBV10-3	TRBJ2-3	CAISPGLAGGRDTQYF	TGTGCCATCAGTCCCGGACTAGCGGGAGGCCGTGATACGCAGTATTTT
.	.	TRBV11-2	TRBJ2-3	CASSFITDTQYF	TGTGCCAGCAGCTTTATAACAGATACGCAGTATTTT
.	TRBD1	TRBV6-6	TRBJ2-2	CASRTGQGATGELFF	TGTGCCAGCCGAACAGGACAGGGGGCAACCGGGGAGCTGTTTTTT
.	TRBD1	TRBV9	TRBJ1-1	CASSSTGGTEAFF	TGTGCCAGCAGCTCCACAGGGGGGACTGAAGCTTTCTTT
.	.	TRBV5-4	TRBJ1-4	CASSSGAGYNEKLFF	TGTGCCAGCAGCTCGGGAGCCGGGTATAATGAAAAACTGTTTTTT
.	.	TRBV4-3	TRBJ2-2	CASNSNFPGELFF	TGCGCCAGCAACTCCAACTTCCCCGGGGAGCTGTTTTTT
.	.	TRBV5-5	TRBJ2-7	CASSLVPETIRGNEQYF	TGTGCCAGCAGCTTGGTCCCAGAGACTATCCGTGGAAACGAGCAGTACTTC
.	.	TRBV11-2	TRBJ2-3	CASSLGLAGRDTQYF	TGTGCCAGCAGCTTAGGTCTGGCGGGGCGGGATACGCAGTATTTT
.	TRBD1	TRBV19	TRBJ1-5	CASSPGTGGGQPQNF	TGTGCCAGTAGTCCCGGGACAGGGGGCGGACAGCCCCAGAATTTT
.	TRBD1	TRBV19	TRBJ1-2	CASSPDRGRWSILYGYTF	TGTGCCAGTAGCCCGGACAGGGGGCGCTGGTCAATACTCTATGGCTACACCTTC
.	TRBD1	TRBV27	TRBJ2-7	CASSLSRGRDRGHYEQYF	TGTGCCAGCAGTTTATCGAGGGGAAGGGACAGGGGCCACTACGAGCAGTACTTC
.	.	TRBV29-1	TRBJ1-2	CSAGTVDGYTF	TGCAGCGCTGGGACTGTGGATGGCTACACCTTC
few	.	TRBV7-9	TRBJ1-2	CASSSNGYTF	TGTGCCAGCAGCTCAAATGGCTACACCTTC
.	TRBD2	TRBV5-1	TRBJ2-1	CASSSRTSGRRVNEQFF	TGCGCCAGCAGCTCACGGACTAGCGGGAGACGTGTCAATGAGCAGTTCTTC
.	TRBD2	TRBV5-1	TRBJ2-3	CASSLDGTSRTDTQYF	TGCGCCAGCAGCTTGGATGGGACTAGCCGCACAGATACGCAGTATTTT
.	TRBD1	TRBV7-9	TRBJ2-1	CASSTTGAGGRNEQFF	TGTGCCAGCAGCACAACCGGTGCAGGGGGAAGGAATGAGCAGTTCTTC
.	TRBD2	TRBV15	TRBJ2-7	CATSRDPSRGGEQYF	TGTGCCACCAGCAGAGATCCTTCGCGCGGGGGCGAGCAGTACTTC
.	TRBD2	TRBV7-9	TRBJ2-7	CASSPLAGPGPGYF	TGTGCCAGCAGTCCACTAGCGGGGCCAGGACCGGGTTACTTC
.	TRBD2	TRBV5-1	TRBJ2-1	CASSLELTTSGGWNEQFF	TGCGCCAGCAGCTTGGAACTCACGACTAGCGGGGGATGGAATGAGCAGTTCTTC
.	.	TRBV18	TRBJ1-3	CASSPGLRSGNTIYF	TGTGCCAGCTCACCTGGACTGCGCTCTGGAAACACCATATATTTT
once	.	TRBV13	TRBJ2-5	CASSSHRVSETQYF	TGTGCCAGCAGCTCCCACAGGGTTTCAGAGACCCAGTACTTC
.	TRBD1	TRBV5-1	TRBJ2-7	CASSLNPDRGTGEQYF	TGCGCCAGCAGCTTGAATCCTGACAGGGGAACAGGCGAGCAGTACTTC
.	.	TRBV6-5	TRBJ2-7	CANKSFQEGGEQYF	TGTGCCAACAAAAGTTTTCAGGAGGGGGGGGAGCAGTACTTC
.	TRBD1	TRBV6-5	TRBJ2-7	CASSYLPGQGPYEQYF	TGTGCCAGCAGTTATCTCCCGGGACAGGGGCCCTACGAGCAGTACTTC
.	TRBD2	TRBV9	TRBJ2-5	CASSFSGGVETQYF	TGTGCCAGCAGCTTCAGCGGGGGAGTAGAGACCCAGTACTTC
.	.	TRBV7-2	TRBJ1-4	CASSQGRGPTNEKLFF	TGTGCCAGCAGCCAAGGGCGGGGTCCGACTAATGAAAAACTGTTTTTT
.	TRBD2	TRBV5-1	TRBJ2-7	CASSPGTSAYEQYF	TGCGCCAGCAGCCCGGGGACTAGCGCCTACGAGCAGTACTTC
.	TRBD1	TRBV30	TRBJ1-5	CAWSKTGGGALNNQPQHF	TGTGCCTGGAGTAAGACAGGGGGCGGTGCTCTCAACAATCAGCCCCAGCATTTT
.	.	TRBV14	TRBJ2-2	CASSSQWGSRNTGELFF	TGTGCCAGCAGCTCCCAGTGGGGCTCACGTAACACCGGGGAGCTGTTTTTT
.	TRBD2	TRBV13	TRBJ2-7	CASSLGLAGEEQYF	TGTGCCAGCAGCTTGGGACTAGCGGGAGAGGAGCAGTACTTC
.	TRBD1	TRBV18	TRBJ1-1	CASSPTGGFEAFF	TGTGCCAGCTCACCAACAGGGGGCTTTGAAGCTTTCTTT
.	.	TRBV7-3	TRBJ1-5	CASSLTINQPQHF	TGTGCCAGCAGCTTAACCATCAATCAGCCCCAGCATTTT
.	TRBD1	TRBV28	TRBJ1-5	CASSPRTGDQPQHF	TGTGCCAGCAGCCCTAGGACAGGGGATCAGCCCCAGCATTTT
.	.	TRBV5-6	TRBJ2-7	CASSFGEGEQYF	TGTGCCAGCAGCTTCGGGGAAGGCGAGCAGTACTTC
few	TRBD2	TRBV13	TRBJ2-2	CASSDPSGPGPGELFF	TGTGCCAGCAGCGATCCTAGCGGCCCAGGCCCCGGGGAGCTGTTTTTT
.	.	TRBV1	TRBJ1-3	CTPHRIGGSGNTIYF	TGCACCCCCCACCGCATAGGGGGCTCTGGAAACACCATATATTTT
.	TRBD1	TRBV7-9	TRBJ2-1	CASSTRGTGGAGEQFF	TGTGCCAGCAGCACTCGTGGGACAGGTGGAGCGGGTGAGCAGTTCTTC
.	TRBD1	TRBV6-1	TRBJ1-1	CASGQGSTEAFF	TGTGCCTCGGGACAGGGGAGCACTGAAGCTTTCTTT
once	TRBD1	TRBV29-1	TRBJ2-7	CSVGAGGPYEQYF	TGCAGCGTTGGGGCAGGGGGACCCTACGAGCAGTACTTC